The present TCR beta chain was sequenced within a study of T-cell reconstitution after alpha-beta-depleted transplantation in children. Findings of the study overall: Newly generated T cells supplied most T-cell counts and diversity one year post-transplant.

CDR1 and CDR2 (germline): MNHEY, SMNVEV (reference sequence). V was clipped by 5 bases and J by 2 bases, with 10 bases between them. CDR3 size: 14 residues. Unique molecular identifiers were used to barcode this TCRbeta library. TCRdb ran MiXCR on the PCR reads and lists one entry per CDR3 protein. The sample shows about 980,000 distinct CDR3 sequences, 25% to 35% of them seen only once. This clonotype was picked up a small number of times. Its antigen is unidentified. This TCR was sampled from a boy younger than two who had a stem cell transplant for SCID, so the T cells may come from the graft donor. This specimen was PBMCs, mostly from graft donor cells, taken 360 days after TCRalphabeta/CD19-depleted stem cell transplant. The genes are TRBV27 and TRBJ2-1; no clear D. The CDR3, as DNA: TGTGCCAGCAGTCCCCGGGCCACCTACAATGAGCAGTTCTTC. This encodes CASSPRATYNEQFF.